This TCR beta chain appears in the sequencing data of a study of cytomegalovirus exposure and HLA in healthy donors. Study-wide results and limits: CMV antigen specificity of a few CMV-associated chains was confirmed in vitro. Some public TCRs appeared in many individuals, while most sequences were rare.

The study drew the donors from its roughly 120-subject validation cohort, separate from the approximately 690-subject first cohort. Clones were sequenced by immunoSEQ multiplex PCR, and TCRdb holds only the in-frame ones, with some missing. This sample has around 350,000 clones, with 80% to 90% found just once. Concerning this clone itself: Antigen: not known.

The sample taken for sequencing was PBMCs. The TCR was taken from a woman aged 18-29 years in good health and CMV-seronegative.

CDR3: CSVYRDTGELFF. The CDR3 coding sequence is TGCAGCGTTTACAGGGACACCGGGGAGCTGTTTTTT. The chain combines TRBV29-1 with TRBJ2-2, with D possibly matching TRBD1 (6 bases). The CDR3 is made up of 12 amino acids. Germline loops: CDR1 SQVTM, CDR2 ANQGSEA. Deletions cut 5 bases from V and 3 bases from J, with 7 bases between.